The rows below give T cell receptor beta chains drawn from one sample of a study of T cells in localized non-small cell lung cancer. Clones were sequenced by immunoSEQ multiplex PCR, and TCRdb holds only the in-frame ones, with some missing. The table lists around 20,000 clones, approximately 90% of them singletons, with approximately 2.7% in the top ten. Sequenced material: peripheral blood, taken before any cancer treatment. The source is a woman aged 40 to 75 with stage I lung adenocarcinoma. The conserved cysteine and the conserved F or W are not part of the CDR3 here. Fields, in order: D gene, J gene, clone size, V gene, CDR3 protein. A D gene is named only where the DNA matches it firmly. Rows may omit the clone size; those that give it use once, few, many or a size class.

TRBD2	TRBJ2-2	.	TRBV9	ASGGVSRELF
TRBD1	TRBJ1-2	.	TRBV5-1	ASSPQDTNSGGHT
TRBD1	TRBJ1-2	.	TRBV7-2	ASSPGQANYGYT
.	TRBJ1-4	.	TRBV7-2	ASSLSGAREKLF
.	TRBJ1-5	.	TRBV5-4	ASSQEGGGVQPQH
.	TRBJ1-2	.	TRBV28	ASSLPRERNYGYT
.	TRBJ1-1	.	TRBV27	ASSLSGRTDTEAF
.	TRBJ2-6	.	TRBV28	ASSLPTPTSGANVLT
.	TRBJ2-7	.	TRBV11-2	ASSFGPRPYEQY
TRBD2	TRBJ2-3	.	TRBV28	ASSPPGLGPGDTQY
.	TRBJ1-2	once	TRBV6-1	ASSEWEDYGYT
TRBD1	TRBJ1-1	.	TRBV19	ASSETGQGLHTEAF
.	TRBJ1-1	.	TRBV28	ASSLLNTEAF
.	TRBJ2-7	.	TRBV19	ASSIGRSSYEQY
.	TRBJ1-1	.	TRBV5-5	ASSLAQHAIEAF
.	TRBJ1-1	.	TRBV6-6	ATLKAEAF
TRBD1	TRBJ2-7	.	TRBV6-5	ASSDRGVLY
TRBD2	TRBJ2-7	.	TRBV27	ASSLASGGVTYEQY
.	TRBJ2-7	.	TRBV19	ASSSPRDGSSYEQY
.	TRBJ1-1	.	TRBV6-5	ASSWGTTPGSTEAF
TRBD2	TRBJ2-3	once	TRBV7-9	ASSRGLAGADTQY
TRBD1	TRBJ1-1	few	TRBV27	ASSPRGLEAEAF
.	TRBJ2-5	.	TRBV18	ASSPRSGRETQY